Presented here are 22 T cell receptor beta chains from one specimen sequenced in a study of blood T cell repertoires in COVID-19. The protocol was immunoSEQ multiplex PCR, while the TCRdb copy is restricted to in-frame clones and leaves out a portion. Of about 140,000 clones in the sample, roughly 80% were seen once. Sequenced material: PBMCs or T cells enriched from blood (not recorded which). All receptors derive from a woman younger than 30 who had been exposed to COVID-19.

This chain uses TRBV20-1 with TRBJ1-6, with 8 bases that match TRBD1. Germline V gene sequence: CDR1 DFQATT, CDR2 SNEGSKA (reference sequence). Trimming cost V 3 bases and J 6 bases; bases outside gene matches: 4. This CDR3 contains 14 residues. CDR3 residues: CSASRTGINSPLHF. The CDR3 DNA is TGCAGTGCTAGTAGGACAGGGATTAATTCACCCCTCCACTTT.

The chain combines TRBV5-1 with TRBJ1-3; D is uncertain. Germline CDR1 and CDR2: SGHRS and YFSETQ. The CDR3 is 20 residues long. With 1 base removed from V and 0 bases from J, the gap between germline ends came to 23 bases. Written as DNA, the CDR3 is TGCGCCAGCAGCTTGTTTTTTCTCGGTTATGGGGAGGACTCTGGAAACACCATATATTTT. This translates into CASSLFFLGYGEDSGNTIYF.

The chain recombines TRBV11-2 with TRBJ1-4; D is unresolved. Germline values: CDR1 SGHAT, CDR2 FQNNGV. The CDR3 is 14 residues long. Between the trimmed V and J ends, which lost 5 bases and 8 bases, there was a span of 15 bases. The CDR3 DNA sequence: TGTGCCAGCAGCCCACGTCGGGATGGAGAAAAACTGTTTTTT. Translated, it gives CASSPRRDGEKLFF.

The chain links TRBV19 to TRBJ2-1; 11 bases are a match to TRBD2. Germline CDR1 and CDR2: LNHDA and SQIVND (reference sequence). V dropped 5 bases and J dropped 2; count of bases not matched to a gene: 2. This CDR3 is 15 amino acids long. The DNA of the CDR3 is TGTGCCAGTAGTTCGGGACTAGCGGCCTACAATGAGCAGTTCTTC. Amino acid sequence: CASSSGLAAYNEQFF. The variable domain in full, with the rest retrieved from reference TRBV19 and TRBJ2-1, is DGGITQSPKYLFRKEGQNVTLSCEQNLNHDAMYWYRQDPGQGLRLIYYSQIVNDFQKGDIAEGYSVSREKKESFPLTVTSAQKNPTAFYLCASSSGLAAYNEQFFGPGTRLTVL.

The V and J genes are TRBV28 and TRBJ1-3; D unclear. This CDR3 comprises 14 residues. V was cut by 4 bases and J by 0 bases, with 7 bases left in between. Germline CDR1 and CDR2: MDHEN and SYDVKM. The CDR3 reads CASSYYLSGNTIYF. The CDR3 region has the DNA TGTGCCAGCAGTTACTACCTCTCTGGAAACACCATATATTTT.

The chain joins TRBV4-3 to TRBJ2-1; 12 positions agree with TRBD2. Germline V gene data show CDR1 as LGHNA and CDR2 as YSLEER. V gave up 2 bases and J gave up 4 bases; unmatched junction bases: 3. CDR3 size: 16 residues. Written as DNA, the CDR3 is TGCGCCAGCAGCCAACTAGGGACTAGCGGGTACAATGAGCAGTTCTTC. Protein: CASSQLGTSGYNEQFF.

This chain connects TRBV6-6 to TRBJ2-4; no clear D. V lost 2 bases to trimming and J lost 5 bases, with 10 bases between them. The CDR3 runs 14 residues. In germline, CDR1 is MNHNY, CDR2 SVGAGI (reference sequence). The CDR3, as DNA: TGTGCCAGCAGTTACCGCGACGCGGAAAACATTCAGTACTTC. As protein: CASSYRDAENIQYF.

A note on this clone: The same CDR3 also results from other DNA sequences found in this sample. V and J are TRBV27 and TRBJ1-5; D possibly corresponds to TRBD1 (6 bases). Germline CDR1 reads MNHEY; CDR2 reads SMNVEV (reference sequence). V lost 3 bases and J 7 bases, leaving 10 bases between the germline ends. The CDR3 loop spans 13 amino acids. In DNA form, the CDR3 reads TGTGCCAGCAGTTTTGGGGGCGGGCAGCCCCAGCATTTT. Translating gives CASSFGGGQPQHF.

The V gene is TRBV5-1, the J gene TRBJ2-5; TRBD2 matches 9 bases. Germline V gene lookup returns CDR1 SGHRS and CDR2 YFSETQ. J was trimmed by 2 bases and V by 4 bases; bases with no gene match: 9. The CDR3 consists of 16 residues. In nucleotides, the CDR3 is TGCGCCAGCAGCCAGAGACTAGCGGAGGCTCAAGAGACCCAGTACTTC. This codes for CASSQRLAEAQETQYF.

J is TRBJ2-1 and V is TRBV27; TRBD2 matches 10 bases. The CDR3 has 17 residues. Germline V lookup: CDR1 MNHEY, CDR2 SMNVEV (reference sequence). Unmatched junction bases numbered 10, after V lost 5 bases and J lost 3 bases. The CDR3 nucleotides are TGTGCCAGCAGTCCGACGGGAGCGGGAGGGTACTACAATGAGCAGTTCTTC. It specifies CASSPTGAGGYYNEQFF.

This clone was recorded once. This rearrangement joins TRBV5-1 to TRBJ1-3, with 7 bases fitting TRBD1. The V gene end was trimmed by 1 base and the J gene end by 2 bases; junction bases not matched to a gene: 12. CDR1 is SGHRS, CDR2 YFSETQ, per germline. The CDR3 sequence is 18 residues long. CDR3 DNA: TGCGCCAGCAGCTTGACCCCCGTAGACAGGGACACTGGAAACACCATATATTTT. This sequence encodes CASSLTPVDRDTGNTIYF.

Here the CDR3 DNA reads TGTGCCAGCAGCACCGACACCTACCCCTACAATGAGCAGTTCTTC. Protein: CASSTDTYPYNEQFF. The rearrangement uses TRBV7-3 and TRBJ2-1; no reliable D call. Germline loops: CDR1 SGHTA, CDR2 FQGTGA. The CDR3 is 15 amino acids. Trimming removed 5 bases from V and 2 bases from J, with 13 bases in between.

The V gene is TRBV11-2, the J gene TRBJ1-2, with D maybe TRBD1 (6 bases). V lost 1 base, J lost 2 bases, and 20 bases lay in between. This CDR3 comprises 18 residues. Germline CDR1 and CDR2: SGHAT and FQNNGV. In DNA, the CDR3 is TGTGCCAGCAGCTTAGCTTGGCGGACAGCCCGACGAAACTATGGCTACACCTTC. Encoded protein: CASSLAWRTARRNYGYTF.

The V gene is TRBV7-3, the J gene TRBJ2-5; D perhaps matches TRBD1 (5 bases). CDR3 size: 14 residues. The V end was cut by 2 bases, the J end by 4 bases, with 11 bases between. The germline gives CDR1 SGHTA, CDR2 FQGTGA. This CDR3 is CASSLLGQGETQYF. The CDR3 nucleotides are TGTGCCAGCAGCTTATTGGGTCAGGGAGAGACCCAGTACTTC.

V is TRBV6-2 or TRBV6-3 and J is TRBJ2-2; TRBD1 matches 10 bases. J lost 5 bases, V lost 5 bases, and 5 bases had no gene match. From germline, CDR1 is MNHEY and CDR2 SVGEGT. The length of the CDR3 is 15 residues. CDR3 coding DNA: TGTGCCAGCAGTACCGGGACAGGGGATACCGGGGAGCTGTTTTTT. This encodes CASSTGTGDTGELFF.

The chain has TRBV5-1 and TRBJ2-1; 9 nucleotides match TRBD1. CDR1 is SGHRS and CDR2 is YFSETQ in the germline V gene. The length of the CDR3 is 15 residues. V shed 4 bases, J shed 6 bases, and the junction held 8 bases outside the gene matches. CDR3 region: CASSRGQGRSNEQFF. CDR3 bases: TGCGCCAGCAGCAGGGGACAGGGAAGGAGCAATGAGCAGTTCTTC.

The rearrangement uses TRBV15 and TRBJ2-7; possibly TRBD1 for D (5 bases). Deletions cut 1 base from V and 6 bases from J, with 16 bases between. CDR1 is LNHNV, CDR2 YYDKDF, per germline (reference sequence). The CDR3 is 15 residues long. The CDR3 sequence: CATSRVPQGLIEQYF. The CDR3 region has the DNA TGTGCCACCAGCAGAGTTCCCCAGGGTCTCATCGAGCAGTACTTC.

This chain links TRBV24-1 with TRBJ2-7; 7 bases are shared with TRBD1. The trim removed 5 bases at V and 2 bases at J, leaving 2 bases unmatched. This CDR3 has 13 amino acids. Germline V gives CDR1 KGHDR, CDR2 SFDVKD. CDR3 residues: CATSGQGAYEQYF. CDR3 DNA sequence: TGTGCCACCAGTGGTCAGGGGGCCTACGAGCAGTACTTC.

CDR3 sequence: CASSPGGLAGGPAKNIQYF. The DNA for the CDR3 is TGTGCCAGCAGCCCGGGGGGACTAGCGGGAGGCCCAGCCAAAAACATTCAGTACTTC. The chain has TRBV11-3 and TRBJ2-4; 15 positions agree with TRBD2. The germline gives CDR1 SGHNT, CDR2 YENEEA. The CDR3 runs to 19 residues. Germline trimming cut 5 bases from V and 0 bases from J; bases unmatched to any gene: 8.

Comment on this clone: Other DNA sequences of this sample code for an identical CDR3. The CDR3 spells CASSGQGETQYF. DNA for the CDR3: TGTGCCAGCAGTGGGCAGGGTGAGACCCAGTACTTC. The rearrangement joins TRBV2 to TRBJ2-5, with TRBD1 as a possible D gene (5 bases). Trimming shortened V by 4 bases and J by 5 bases, and 8 bases separated the two germline ends. This CDR3 comprises 12 residues. The germline V gene has CDR1 SNHLY and CDR2 FYNNEI.

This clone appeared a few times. The CDR3 sequence: CASSNENRGGTYEQYF. DNA of the CDR3: TGTGCCAGCAGTAACGAGAACAGGGGTGGCACCTACGAGCAGTACTTC. This chain connects TRBV6-6 to TRBJ2-7, with 7 bases matching TRBD1. Losses at the gene ends were 5 bases for V and 2 bases for J; bases not matched to a gene: 12. Per the germline V gene, CDR1 is MNHNY and CDR2 is SVGAGI (reference sequence). CDR3 length equals 16 residues.

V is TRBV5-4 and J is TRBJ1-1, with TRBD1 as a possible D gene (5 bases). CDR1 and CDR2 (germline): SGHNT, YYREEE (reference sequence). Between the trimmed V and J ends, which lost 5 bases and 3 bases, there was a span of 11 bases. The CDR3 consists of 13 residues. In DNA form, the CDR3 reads TGTGCCAGCAGTTCCGGGGGGGACACTGAAGCTTTCTTT. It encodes CASSSGGDTEAFF.